This paragraph covers one T cell receptor (beta chain) sequence. The antigen is unknown. TCRdb keeps only in-frame clones here, not all; method: immunoSEQ multiplex PCR. This sample has some 5,600 clones; around 80% occur once, and the top ten carry under 30%. This sample was taken from a study of OX40 agonist ivuxolimab in advanced cancers. The wider study: Intravenous ivuxolimab at 0.01 to 10 mg/kg was given to patients every 2 weeks.

Trimming at V came to 0 bases and at J to 7 bases, leaving 5 bases not matched to a gene. The CDR3 extends over 15 amino acids. CDR1 LNHDA and CDR2 SQIVND come from the germline V gene (reference sequence). General study points: On average, CD8+ T cells showed a greater number of expanded clones than CD4+. Within 6 weeks, CD4+ and CD8+ blood T cells expanded clonally at 0.1 to 3.0 mg/kg.

The material was CD4+ or CD8+ T cells sorted from blood, obtained in a trial of the OX40 agonist ivuxolimab. The TCR sequence derives from an adult with an advanced solid tumor such as melanoma, head and neck, liver or kidney cancer. The chain combines TRBV19 with TRBJ2-1; 8 nucleotides match TRBD2. CDR3 coding DNA: TGTGCCAGTAGTATAGACGGGGGGGCCTCAAATGAGCAGTTCTTC. Translation: CASSIDGGASNEQFF. The whole variable domain, remainder taken from reference TRBV19 and TRBJ2-1, is DGGITQSPKYLFRKEGQNVTLSCEQNLNHDAMYWYRQDPGQGLRLIYYSQIVNDFQKGDIAEGYSVSREKKESFPLTVTSAQKNPTAFYLCASSIDGGASNEQFFGPGTRLTVL.